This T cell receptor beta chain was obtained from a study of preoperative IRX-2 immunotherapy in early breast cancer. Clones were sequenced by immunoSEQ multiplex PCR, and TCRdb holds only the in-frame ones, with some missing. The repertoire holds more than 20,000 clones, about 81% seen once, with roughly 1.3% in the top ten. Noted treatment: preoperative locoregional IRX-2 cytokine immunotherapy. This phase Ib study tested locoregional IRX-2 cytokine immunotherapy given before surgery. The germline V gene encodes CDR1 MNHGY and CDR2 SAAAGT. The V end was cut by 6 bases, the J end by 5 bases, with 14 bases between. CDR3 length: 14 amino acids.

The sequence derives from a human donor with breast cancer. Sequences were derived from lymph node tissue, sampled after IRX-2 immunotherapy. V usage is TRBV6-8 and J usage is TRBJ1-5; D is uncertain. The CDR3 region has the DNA TGTGCCAGCAGCCCCCATGGGATTGATCAGCCCCAGCATTTT. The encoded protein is CASSPHGIDQPQHF.